This note documents a single T cell receptor beta chain sequence. Its specificity is not known. These data are taken from a study of cytomegalovirus exposure and HLA in healthy donors. Study-wide results and limits: Segments of the TCR beta V type were, in most cases, productive about 87% or about 30% of the time in an earlier analysis. What TCR beta sequences reportedly achieved was accurate prediction of HLA-A and HLA-B alleles in most subjects.

Researchers ran the PCR with 60 Vbeta and 13 Jbeta primers. The protocol was immunoSEQ multiplex PCR, while the TCRdb copy is restricted to in-frame clones and leaves out a portion. The sample records fewer than 200,000 clones, approximately 80% being singletons. The CDR3 length is 13 residues. The germline CDR1 and CDR2 sequences are MGHRA and YSYEKL. Trimming stripped 2 bases from V and 7 bases from J, with 11 bases between. The sample consisted of PBMCs. The sequence derives from a woman between 50 and 59 years old in good health and CMV-seropositive. V gene TRBV4-1 combines with J gene TRBJ1-1; D may be TRBD1 (5 bases). The chain's CDR3 is CASSQQGHLEAFF. DNA of the CDR3: TGCGCCAGCAGCCAACAAGGACATCTTGAAGCTTTCTTT.